This TCR beta chain was documented in a study of T cells in Graves' hyperthyroidism and ophthalmopathy. This clonotype came up many times. The length of the CDR3 is 14 residues. Germline V CDR1 and CDR2: DFQATT, SNEGSKA (reference sequence). V lost 1 base to trimming and J lost 0 bases; unmatched junction nucleotides: 3. TCR beta CDR3 regions were amplified from RNA. TCR CDR3 underwent first-round RT-PCR with the HTBI primer set. TCRdb re-analysed the multiplex PCR reads in MiXCR, keeping a single row per CDR3 protein. Of 600,000 to 900,000 distinct CDR3 sequences listed, around 17% are singletons. Sequencing used blood. This TCR was recovered from a young man with Graves' hyperthyroidism. The chain is built from TRBV20-1 and TRBJ2-7; 7 bases align to TRBD2. The CDR3 is CSARAGGNSYEQYF. Here the CDR3 DNA reads TGCAGTGCTAGAGCGGGAGGTAACTCCTACGAGCAGTACTTC.